The 21 T cell receptor beta chains below come from one sample, sequenced in a study of T-cell reconstitution after alpha-beta-depleted transplantation in children. These receptors are not linked to any known antigen. Study outcomes and limitations: Newly produced T cells mostly accounted for T-cell counts and diversity one year post-transplant.

The library targeted TCRbeta and was prepared with unique molecular identifiers. TCRdb reprocessed the PCR reads via MiXCR and lists one record per CDR3 protein. The data hold about 300,000 distinct CDR3 sequences, with less than 9.5% observed a single time. The material was peripheral blood, obtained 360 days after TCRalphabeta/CD19-depleted stem cell transplant. The origin of the receptors is a female patient aged 2-9 years who had a stem cell transplant for Fanconi anemia, so the T cells may come from the graft donor.

This clonotype was counted at least ten times. The chain joins TRBV7-2 to TRBJ2-7; TRBD1 is a possible D gene (5 bases). The CDR3 spans 14 residues. Trimming took off 1 base at V and 3 bases at J, with 10 bases between the two ends. The germline CDR1 and CDR2 sequences are SGHTA and FQGNSA. In DNA, the CDR3 is TGTGCCAGCAGCTTAGGCGCAGGGATCTACGAGCAGTACTTC. Protein sequence: CASSLGAGIYEQYF. Combining the CDR3 with reference TRBV7-2 and TRBJ2-7 gives the whole variable domain GAGVSQSPSNKVTEKGKDVELRCDPISGHTALYWYRQSLGQGLEFLIYFQGNSAPDKSGLPSDRFSAERTGGSVSTLTIQRTQQEDSAVYLCASSLGAGIYEQYFGPGTRLTVT.

On this clonotype itself: Germline and junction disagree at one end, which may indicate a read error. This rearrangement joins TRBV20-1 to TRBJ2-3; 11 bases fit TRBD2. Germline CDR1 and CDR2: DFQATT and SNEGSKA (reference sequence). The CDR3 totals 16 residues. The CDR3 DNA sequence: TGCTGTGCTAGTAGGTTAGCGGGAGGGCCGGGAGATACGCAGTATTTT. Protein: CCASRLAGGPGDTQYF.

This clonotype was seen at least ten times. The chain uses TRBV4-3 and TRBJ1-4; D unclear. The CDR3 is made up of 15 amino acids. Germline V gene lookup returns CDR1 LGHNA and CDR2 YSLEER. Trimming took 0 bases from V and 8 from J, leaving 13 bases between them. CDR3 residues: CASSQEGNAWEKLFF. In DNA form, the CDR3 reads TGCGCCAGCAGCCAAGAAGGGAATGCCTGGGAAAAACTGTTTTTT.

This clonotype was detected a few times. The chain links TRBV9 to TRBJ1-1, with a possible D match to TRBD1 (5 bases). Germline assignment: CDR1 SGDLS and CDR2 YYNGEE. CDR3 length: 13 amino acids. Trimming shortened V by 3 bases and J by 0 bases, and 6 bases separated the two germline ends. Here the CDR3 reads CASSATVNTEAFF. The CDR3 bases are TGTGCCAGCAGCGCGACAGTGAACACTGAAGCTTTCTTT.

The rearrangement uses TRBV20-1 and TRBJ1-5, with D possibly matching TRBD1 (6 bases). The CDR3 runs to 14 residues. Trimming removed 2 bases from V and 0 bases from J, with 8 bases in between. From germline, CDR1 is DFQATT and CDR2 SNEGSKA (reference sequence). The CDR3 coding sequence is TGCAGTGCTAGATGGGACAATAGCAATCAGCCCCAGCATTTT. It translates to CSARWDNSNQPQHF.

V is TRBV7-9 and J is TRBJ1-3; the D gene is possibly TRBD1 (5 bases). The germline gives CDR1 SEHNR, CDR2 FQNEAQ (reference sequence). The CDR3 totals 16 residues. V dropped 5 bases and J dropped 6 bases, with 20 bases sitting between them. The CDR3 region is CASSLRDLPLENTIYF. The CDR3 DNA is TGTGCCAGCAGCCTCCGGGACCTACCCTTGGAAAACACCATATATTTT.

This clonotype was recorded at least ten times. The CDR3 sequence: CASSSGLISGNTIYF. CDR3 in DNA: TGTGCCAGCAGCTCGGGACTTATCTCTGGAAACACCATATATTTT. The rearrangement uses TRBV7-2 and TRBJ1-3; tentatively, D is TRBD1 (5 bases). Germline V gives CDR1 SGHTA, CDR2 FQGNSA. This CDR3 is 15 amino acids long. The V end lost 4 bases, the J end lost 0 bases, and 10 bases lay between the germline ends.

In its sample, this clonotype was seen a few times. This chain links TRBV5-5 with TRBJ1-1; D is perhaps TRBD1 (6 bases). The CDR3 extends over 13 amino acids. Germline CDR1 reads SGHKS; CDR2 reads YYEKEE (reference sequence). Between the trimmed V and J ends, which lost 2 bases and 4 bases, there was a span of 9 bases. CDR3 nucleotide sequence: TGTGCCAGCAGCTTTGGGGGGCTCACTGAAGCTTTCTTT. It specifies CASSFGGLTEAFF.

This chain uses TRBV20-1 with TRBJ1-3; no firm D call. The CDR3 consists of 14 residues. The V gene lost 6 bases and the J gene lost 4 bases, with 16 bases spanning the gap. Germline CDR1 and CDR2: DFQATT and SNEGSKA (reference sequence). Here the CDR3 DNA reads TGCAGTGCACCGGGGAGAGGAGAGGGAAACACCATATATTTT. This encodes CSAPGRGEGNTIYF.

This clonotype appeared many times. This chain joins TRBV5-1 and TRBJ2-3; D is undetermined. Germline CDR1 SGHRS, CDR2 YFSETQ. The CDR3 is made up of 14 amino acids. Trimming took off 4 bases at V and 1 base at J, with 10 bases between the two ends. The CDR3 loop is CASSLGSRTDTQYF. As DNA, the CDR3 is TGCGCCAGCAGCCTCGGGTCTCGCACAGATACGCAGTATTTT.

Many counts were recorded for this clonotype. The chain recombines TRBV6-5 with TRBJ1-1; D is unclear. V lost 6 bases and J lost 1, with 9 bases in between. This CDR3 is built from 13 residues. Looked up from germline, CDR1 is MNHEY and CDR2 is SVGAGI. The CDR3 DNA follows: TGTGCCAGCAGGATGGTTCGGAACACTGAAGCTTTCTTT. This codes for CASRMVRNTEAFF.

This clonotype was recorded a few times. The V gene is TRBV15, the J gene TRBJ1-4; D gene uncertain. The V gene's germline CDR1 is LNHNV and CDR2 YYDKDF (reference sequence). V lost 4 bases and J 9 bases, leaving 6 bases between the germline ends. The CDR3 spans 11 residues. The CDR3 sequence: CATSIRQKLFF. The CDR3, as DNA: TGTGCCACCAGCATCAGGCAAAAACTGTTTTTT.

This clonotype was seen at least ten times. This CDR3 is CASSNRGDYNEQFF. The DNA of the CDR3 is TGTGCCAGCAGTAATAGGGGGGACTACAATGAGCAGTTCTTC. The chain joins TRBV28 to TRBJ2-1; D may be TRBD1 or TRBD2 (6 bases each). Germline V gene data show CDR1 as MDHEN and CDR2 as SYDVKM. This CDR3 region has 14 residues. V was cut by 5 bases and J by 3 bases, with 11 bases left in between.

The chain joins TRBV6-5 to TRBJ2-7; D uncertain. The CDR3 extends over 13 amino acids. In germline, CDR1 is MNHEY, CDR2 SVGAGI. V lost 0 bases and J lost 6, with 9 bases in between. CDR3 sequence (DNA): TGTGCCAGCAGTTACTCTCCAGGCTCCGAGCAGTACTTC. This codes for CASSYSPGSEQYF.

J is TRBJ2-1 and V is TRBV5-6; D is uncertain. V lost 1 base, J lost 4 bases, and 12 bases lay in between. CDR1 is SGHDT, CDR2 YYEEEE, per germline. The CDR3 runs to 15 residues. CDR3 sequence reads: CASSLTVMFYNEQFF. As DNA, the CDR3 is TGTGCCAGCAGCTTGACGGTAATGTTTTACAATGAGCAGTTCTTC.

The V call is TRBV28, the J call TRBJ1-5; the match to TRBD1 covers 8 bases. V lost 4 bases, J lost 0 bases, and 8 bases stayed unmatched. This CDR3 region has 17 residues. CDR1 is MDHEN, CDR2 SYDVKM, per germline. CDR3 sequence (DNA): TGTGCCAGCAGTTCTCGACAGGGGCACTATAGCAATCAGCCCCAGCATTTT. Translating it yields CASSSRQGHYSNQPQHF.

This clonotype was found many times. The chain carries TRBV29-1 and TRBJ2-4, with 14 nucleotides matching TRBD2. Germline V CDR1 and CDR2: SQVTM, ANQGSEA. The CDR3 has 15 residues. V lost 6 bases to trimming and J lost 5 bases; unmatched junction nucleotides: 6. The CDR3 sequence: CSVGGTSGGENIQYF. The CDR3 DNA is TGCAGCGTCGGCGGGACTAGCGGGGGAGAAAACATTCAGTACTTC.

This clonotype occurred many times. The chain is built from TRBV5-1 and TRBJ2-2; a weak D match, TRBD2 (5 bases). Deletions cut 0 bases from V and 3 bases from J, with 21 bases between. In germline, CDR1 is SGHRS, CDR2 YFSETQ. The CDR3 totals 19 residues. The CDR3 is CASSLVDRTRASYTGELFF. The CDR3 DNA reads as TGCGCCAGCAGCTTGGTGGACCGAACTAGGGCGAGTTACACCGGGGAGCTGTTTTTT.

This clonotype has a count of ten or more. This chain uses TRBV6-2 or TRBV6-3 with TRBJ2-2; the D gene is possibly TRBD1 (5 bases). V gave up 6 bases and J gave up 0 bases, with 20 bases separating them. Germline V lookup: CDR1 MNHEY, CDR2 SVGEGT. CDR3 length: 18 amino acids. CDR3 protein: CASSTLRWGRTNTGELFF. The CDR3 DNA reads as TGTGCCAGCAGCACCCTACGCTGGGGCAGAACGAACACCGGGGAGCTGTTTTTT.

CDR3 protein: CASSYGQGRGNTEAFF. CDR3 sequence (DNA): TGTGCCAGCAGCTACGGACAGGGGAGGGGGAACACTGAAGCTTTCTTT. The chain has TRBV6-2 or TRBV6-3 and TRBJ1-1, with 9 positions matching TRBD1. Germline CDR1 and CDR2: MNHEY and SVGEGT. V lost 6 bases, J lost 1 base, and 9 bases stayed unmatched. The CDR3 extends over 16 amino acids.

This clonotype was observed a handful of times. The genes are TRBV6-1 and TRBJ2-3; unclear D gene. Germline CDR1 reads MNHNS; CDR2 reads SASEGT. Trimming removed 1 base at V and 0 bases at J, with 11 bases between. The CDR3 consists of 16 residues. CDR3 nucleotides: TGTGCCAGCAGTGAAGGCCAGTCTTTGAGCACAGATACGCAGTATTTT. It yields the protein CASSEGQSLSTDTQYF.